This TCR beta chain was recorded in a study of neurological immune-mediated disorders. This clonotype occurred many times. The V end was cut by 1 base, the J end by 8 bases, with 11 bases between. In germline, CDR1 is SGHVS, CDR2 FQNEAQ. The CDR3 consists of 14 residues. 5'RACE with 10-nucleotide random UMIs produced the cDNA. TCRdb used MiXCR to reprocess the 5' RACE reads, holding one entry per CDR3 protein. In the table there are roughly 38,000 distinct CDR3 sequences, around 6.8% of which are singletons. The receptor's source is a woman aged 40 to 50 in good health. Material: PBMCs. The rearrangement uses TRBV7-8 and TRBJ1-4; TRBD1 might be the D (5 bases). The CDR3 region is CASSLGDRGEKLFF. For the CDR3, the DNA is TGTGCCAGCAGCTTAGGGGATCGGGGGGAAAAACTGTTTTTT. Supplemented by reference TRBV7-8 and TRBJ1-4, the full variable domain reads GAGVSQSPRYKVAKRGQDVALRCDPISGHVSLFWYQQALGQGPEFLTYFQNEAQLDKSGLPSDRFFAERPEGSVSTLKIQRTQQEDSAVYLCASSLGDRGEKLFFGSGTQLSVL.